This entry lists 29 T cell receptor beta chains sequenced from one sample in a study of T cell repertoires in cytomegalovirus infection. MiXCR, run by TCRdb on the reads, gives a single entry per CDR3 protein. The table lists some 680,000 distinct CDR3 sequences, about a third of them singletons. Sequences were obtained from PBMCs. These receptors all stem from a human donor in good health (CMV status not recorded). Some clones in this sample may be carry-over from other donors' samples.

As for this clonotype: The conserved final phenylalanine or tryptophan is absent from the CDR3, which likely points to a read error. The chain carries TRBV4-1 and TRBJ1-6; D is unclear. Trimming removed 0 bases from V and 11 bases from J, with 17 bases in between. Germline V gene lookup returns CDR1 MGHRA and CDR2 YSYEKL. The CDR3 contains 16 residues. The CDR3 DNA is TGCGCCAGCAGCCAAGAAGCGCGCCCTGACCTTACACCCCTCCACATT. It codes for CASSQEARPDLTPLHI.

Turning to this clonotype: A much larger clonotype is one base distant, so this may be a read error. The DNA of the CDR3 is TGTGCCAGCAGTTTAATCCTGGAGAACACTGAAGCTCTCTTT. Protein product: CASSLILENTEALF. This chain joins TRBV12-3 or TRBV12-4 and TRBJ1-1; D not certain. This CDR3 spans 14 amino acids.

On this clonotype itself: A much larger clone lies one base from this, so it may be a read error. The V gene is TRBV7-2, the J gene TRBJ1-5; D unresolved. CDR3 length: 15 amino acids. Germline values: CDR1 SGHTA, CDR2 FQGNSA. CDR3 protein: CDSSLGRRGNQPQHF. The CDR3 nucleotides are TGTGACAGCAGCTTAGGTCGTCGGGGAAATCAGCCCCAGCATTTT.

The chain uses TRBV12-3 or TRBV12-4 and TRBJ1-1, with no clear D. Trimming pared 8 bases from V and 8 bases from J, leaving 12 bases between. CDR3 size: 11 residues. The CDR3, as DNA: TGTGCCAGCCGCTCAATAACCGAAGCTTTCTTT. Translated, it gives CASRSITEAFF.

In the case of this clonotype: A much larger clone sits a single nucleotide away, making a read error possible. The gene calls are TRBV11-2 and TRBJ2-1; no clear D gene. Germline values: CDR1 SGHAT, CDR2 FQNNGV. The CDR3 runs to 15 residues. CDR3 protein: CSSSLSQQIYNEQFF. For the CDR3, the DNA is TGTTCCAGCAGCTTATCACAGCAGATTTACAATGAGCAGTTCTTC.

This clonotype was seen a few times. The chain joins TRBV7-6 to TRBJ1-2; D unclear. In germline, CDR1 is SGHVS, CDR2 FNYEAQ. CDR3 length equals 12 residues. Deletions cut 3 bases from V and 8 bases from J, with 10 bases between. The CDR3 DNA is TGTGCCAGCAGCTTTAGCGGAGGGGGCTACACCTTC. As protein: CASSFSGGGYTF.

V gene TRBV2 combines with J gene TRBJ2-5; a possible D gene is TRBD1 (5 bases). The V gene's germline CDR1 is SNHLY and CDR2 FYNNEI. V lost 4 bases and J 5 bases, leaving 17 bases between the germline ends. The length of the CDR3 is 15 residues. Written as DNA, the CDR3 is TGTGCCAGCAGTGCCCAGGGCTCGGTCTCCGAGACCCAGTACTTC. Its translation: CASSAQGSVSETQYF.

The chain joins TRBV27 to TRBJ2-1; no clear D. The CDR3 extends over 16 amino acids. From germline, CDR1 is MNHEY and CDR2 SMNVEV (reference sequence). V was trimmed by 2 bases and J by 0 bases, leaving 11 bases between them. CDR3 region: CASSLTLPGSYNEQFF. The CDR3 DNA reads TGTGCCAGCAGTTTAACTCTCCCAGGCTCCTACAATGAGCAGTTCTTC.

The chain joins TRBV28 to TRBJ2-1; no reliable D call. The germline gives CDR1 MDHEN, CDR2 SYDVKM. V was pared by 8 bases and J by 15 bases, with 17 bases between. The CDR3 length is 11 residues. The CDR3 DNA sequence: TGTGCCAGCTCTCTTGGCTACCACCCGTTCTTC. Translated, it gives CASSLGYHPFF. Complete variable domain (other parts from reference TRBV28 and TRBJ2-1): DVKVTQSSRYLVKRTGEKVFLECVQDMDHENMFWYRQDPGLGLRLIYFSYDVKMKEKGDIPEGYSVSREKKERFSLILESASTNQTSMYLCASSLGYHPFFGPGTRLTVL.

This clonotype was seen only a few times. The chain employs TRBV6-1 and TRBJ2-2; 13 positions match TRBD2. Germline CDR1 is MNHNS and CDR2 is SASEGT. This CDR3 is 16 amino acids long. J was trimmed by 5 bases and V by 5 bases; bases with no gene match: 5. The CDR3 spells CASSTLAGGLTGELFF. Here the CDR3 DNA reads TGTGCCAGCAGTACACTAGCGGGGGGGCTAACCGGGGAGCTGTTTTTT.

This clonotype was observed a handful of times. The chain carries TRBV4-1 and TRBJ2-5; 11 bases agree with TRBD2. CDR1 is MGHRA, CDR2 YSYEKL, per germline. V was clipped by 0 bases and J by 5 bases; unmatched bases: 11. The CDR3 length is 18 residues. The CDR3 sequence is CASSQDGPLAGGPETQYF. In DNA form, the CDR3 reads TGCGCCAGCAGCCAAGATGGACCCTTAGCGGGGGGGCCGGAGACCCAGTACTTC.

The rearrangement uses TRBV7-2 and TRBJ1-1; maybe TRBD1 (6 bases). V lost 5 bases, J lost 1 base, and 17 bases lay in between. The CDR3 consists of 16 residues. Germline values: CDR1 SGHTA, CDR2 FQGNSA. The CDR3 reads CASSRSVTGRNTEAFF. The CDR3 DNA is TGTGCCAGCAGCCGGTCCGTGACAGGAAGGAACACTGAAGCTTTCTTT.

The genes are TRBV13 and TRBJ2-4, with TRBD2 matching over 12 bases. This CDR3 is built from 22 residues. The V gene end was trimmed by 3 bases and the J gene end by 0 bases; junction bases not matched to a gene: 18. The germline V gene has CDR1 PRHDT and CDR2 FYEKMQ (reference sequence). The chain's CDR3 is CASSLETGLAGPGLLAKNIQYF. Here the CDR3 DNA reads TGTGCCAGCAGCTTGGAGACGGGACTAGCGGGTCCGGGTCTACTAGCCAAAAACATTCAGTACTTC.

This clonotype was seen more than once but under ten times. Written as DNA, the CDR3 is TGTGCCAGCATGGTCCGCGGCGGGACAGGGGCCGTACCCTCCTACGAGCAGTACTTC. Translation gives CASMVRGGTGAVPSYEQYF. The chain carries TRBV6-2 or TRBV6-3 and TRBJ2-7; 10 bases line up with TRBD1. The CDR3 sequence is 19 residues long. Per the germline V gene, CDR1 is MNHEY and CDR2 is SVGEGT. Germline trimming cut 7 bases from V and 0 bases from J; bases unmatched to any gene: 18.

This clonotype was seen a handful of times. The CDR3 sequence: CASSYEGTGNQPQHF. For the CDR3, the DNA is TGTGCCAGTAGTTACGAAGGGACAGGGAATCAGCCCCAGCATTTT. V and J are TRBV19 and TRBJ1-5, with 9 positions matching TRBD1. CDR1 and CDR2 from the germline V gene are LNHDA and SQIVND (reference sequence). Losses at the gene ends were 5 bases for V and 4 bases for J; bases not matched to a gene: 6. The CDR3 contains 15 residues.

On this clonotype itself: Given the absence of the conserved phenylalanine or tryptophan at the CDR3 end, a read error is likely. The rearrangement joins TRBV7-2 to TRBJ1-5; 8 positions match TRBD1. The CDR3 is made up of 15 amino acids. Germline CDR1 reads SGHTA; CDR2 reads FQGNSA. V was pared by 5 bases and J by 6 bases, with 9 bases of the junction left unmatched. The CDR3 region has the DNA TGTGCCAGCAGCCGCGGACAGGGTGTAATTCAGCCCCAGCATTGT. Translated: CASSRGQGVIQPQHC.

V and J are TRBV7-9 and TRBJ1-1; D is uncertain. This CDR3 comprises 15 residues. The V gene lost 5 bases and the J gene lost 0 bases, with 13 bases spanning the gap. From germline, CDR1 is SEHNR and CDR2 FQNEAQ (reference sequence). CDR3 sequence (DNA): TGTGCCAGCAGCCCCCCCACGGACGTGAACACTGAAGCTTTCTTT. Amino acid sequence: CASSPPTDVNTEAFF.

The rearrangement links TRBV28 to TRBJ2-7; 8 nucleotides agree with TRBD1. The V segment lost 7 bases and the J segment 2 bases; nucleotides outside the gene matches: 16. The CDR3 is 17 residues long. Germline V lookup: CDR1 MDHEN, CDR2 SYDVKM. CDR3 protein: CASIRTVRQGPPYEQYF. The DNA for the CDR3 is TGTGCCAGCATCCGCACTGTGAGACAGGGGCCCCCCTACGAGCAGTACTTC.

This clonotype has more than one count but fewer than ten. This chain links TRBV7-2 with TRBJ2-3, with no clear D. This CDR3 region has 14 residues. Deletions cut 5 bases from V and 4 bases from J, with 13 bases between. CDR1 and CDR2 (germline): SGHTA, FQGNSA. The chain's CDR3 is CASSPNRAADTQYF. The CDR3 DNA follows: TGTGCCAGCAGCCCCAATAGGGCCGCAGATACGCAGTATTTT.

This clonotype has just one count. V usage is TRBV7-9 and J usage is TRBJ2-6, with D possibly TRBD1 on 5 matching bases. The CDR3 is 16 amino acids. V was pared by 2 bases and J by 4 bases, with 12 bases between. Germline V CDR1 and CDR2: SEHNR, FQNEAQ (reference sequence). CDR3 DNA: TGTGCCAGCAGCTTATGGGTGAGACAGGGGGCCAACGTCCTGACTTTC. As protein: CASSLWVRQGANVLTF.

The chain has TRBV2 and TRBJ1-2, with D perhaps TRBD1 (5 bases). Trimming took 7 bases from V and 3 from J, leaving 9 bases between them. CDR3 size: 12 residues. Germline CDR1 is SNHLY and CDR2 is FYNNEI. Written as DNA, the CDR3 is TGTGCCAGCAATCTCAGGGACTATGGCTACACCTTC. Its translation: CASNLRDYGYTF.

This clonotype was counted many times. V gene TRBV7-2 combines with J gene TRBJ1-4; tentative D call: TRBD1 (5 bases). Per the germline V gene, CDR1 is SGHTA and CDR2 is FQGNSA. V was cut by 1 base and J by 7 bases, with 13 bases left in between. This CDR3 contains 15 residues. The CDR3 spells CASSLVGGTVEKLFF. The CDR3 region has the DNA TGTGCCAGCAGCTTAGTGGGGGGAACAGTTGAAAAACTGTTTTTT.

This sequence joins TRBV12-3 or TRBV12-4 and TRBJ2-1, with 10 bases identical to TRBD2. This CDR3 has 14 amino acids. Losses at the gene ends were 5 bases for V and 6 bases for J; bases not matched to a gene: 4. Here the CDR3 reads CASSAAGGVNEQFF. The DNA for the CDR3 is TGTGCCAGCAGTGCAGCGGGAGGGGTCAATGAGCAGTTCTTC.

As concerns this clonotype: The CDR3 carries no conserved terminal phenylalanine or tryptophan, so it likely arises from a read error. The V gene is TRBV30, the J gene TRBJ2-5, with D perhaps TRBD1 (6 bases). Germline CDR1 reads GTSNPN; CDR2 reads SVGIG (reference sequence). The CDR3 runs 15 residues. V was trimmed by 5 bases and J by 1 base, leaving 17 bases between them. The DNA of the CDR3 is TGTGCCTGGCTTGGAAACAGGGCCTCCCAAGAGACCCAGTACTTA. Residues: CAWLGNRASQETQYL.

This chain joins TRBV20-1 and TRBJ1-5; D is undetermined. The V end lost 5 bases, the J end lost 4 bases, and 12 bases lay between the germline ends. The CDR3 has 13 amino acids. In germline, CDR1 is DFQATT, CDR2 SNEGSKA (reference sequence). DNA for the CDR3: TGCAGTGCTCCGTCGGGGTATAATCAGCCCCAGCATTTT. Translated: CSAPSGYNQPQHF.

This chain's CDR3 is CSARPLGQGIIQYF. The CDR3 nucleotides are TGCAGTGCTAGACCCCTTGGACAGGGCATCATTCAGTACTTC. The gene calls are TRBV20-1 and TRBJ2-4; 8 nucleotides line up with TRBD1. CDR1 DFQATT and CDR2 SNEGSKA come from the germline V gene (reference sequence). The trim removed 2 bases at V and 9 bases at J, leaving 9 bases unmatched. This CDR3 contains 14 residues.

V and J are TRBV3-1 and TRBJ2-5; tentatively, D is TRBD2 (6 bases). Germline CDR1 and CDR2: LGHDT and YNNKEL (reference sequence). This CDR3 is built from 14 residues. Trimming took off 0 bases at V and 5 bases at J, with 10 bases between the two ends. CDR3 loop: CASSQEAGTETQYF. CDR3 nucleotides: TGTGCCAGCAGCCAAGAGGCGGGGACCGAGACCCAGTACTTC.

The chain is built from TRBV27 and TRBJ2-3; D ambiguous. Germline CDR1 and CDR2: MNHEY and SMNVEV (reference sequence). There are 12 residues in the CDR3. Trimming stripped 5 bases from V and 3 bases from J, with 6 bases between. The CDR3 sequence is CASSPQTDTQYF. The DNA of the CDR3 is TGTGCCAGCAGTCCTCAAACAGATACGCAGTATTTT.

This rearrangement joins TRBV27 to TRBJ2-1, with a possible D match to TRBD1 (6 bases). The germline V gene has CDR1 MNHEY and CDR2 SMNVEV (reference sequence). This CDR3 is built from 16 residues. V was trimmed by 7 bases and J by 1 base, leaving 17 bases between them. This chain's CDR3 is CASTNTGTYSYNEQFF. The CDR3 coding sequence is TGTGCCAGCACTAATACCGGGACATATTCCTACAATGAGCAGTTCTTC.